This record looks at one TCR beta chain sequence and its context. As yet, its antigen is unknown. J gave up 7 bases and V 6 bases, and 8 bases lay outside the gene matches. Germline V CDR1 and CDR2: MDHEN, SYDVKM. This CDR3 region has 16 residues. Unique molecular identifiers were incorporated into the prepared TCRbeta library. TCRdb ran MiXCR on the PCR reads and lists one entry per CDR3 protein. The sample yields over 120,000 distinct CDR3 sequences, 8.8% seen once. The source of the sample is a study of T-cell reconstitution after alpha-beta-depleted transplantation in children. Findings of the study overall: At around two months after transplant, the alpha-beta T cells were reportedly derived from several hundred expanded clones that came from non-depleted graft cells.

This clonotype originated in a female patient between 2 and 15 years old who had a stem cell transplant for congenital amegakaryocytic thrombocytopenia, so the T cells may come from the graft donor. The chain employs TRBV28 and TRBJ1-6; TRBD1 aligns across 11 bases. The sequencing used PBMCs, mostly from graft donor cells, collected 180 days after TCRalphabeta/CD19-depleted stem cell transplant. CDR3 sequence: CASSTGQGAGNSPLHF. CDR3 bases: TGTGCCAGCAGCACAGGACAGGGGGCTGGAAATTCACCCCTCCACTTT.